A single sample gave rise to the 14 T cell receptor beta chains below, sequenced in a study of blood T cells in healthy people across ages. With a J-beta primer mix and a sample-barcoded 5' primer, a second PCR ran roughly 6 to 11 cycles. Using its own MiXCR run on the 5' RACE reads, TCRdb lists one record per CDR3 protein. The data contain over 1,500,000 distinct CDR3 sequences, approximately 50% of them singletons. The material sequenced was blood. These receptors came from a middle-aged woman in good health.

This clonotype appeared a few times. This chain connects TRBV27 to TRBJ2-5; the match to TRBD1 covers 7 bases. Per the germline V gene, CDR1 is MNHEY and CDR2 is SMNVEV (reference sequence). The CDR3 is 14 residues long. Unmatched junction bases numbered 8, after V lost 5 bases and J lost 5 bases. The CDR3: CASSTSTGPETQYF. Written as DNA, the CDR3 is TGTGCCAGCAGTACCTCGACAGGGCCGGAGACCCAGTACTTC.

CDR3 residues: CASSQPGLRTDTQYF. CDR3 DNA: TGTGCCAGCTCACAACCGGGACTTCGCACAGATACGCAGTATTTT. The V and J genes are TRBV21-1 and TRBJ2-3; the DNA was not compared with TRBD2, the D call given in the table. TRBV21-1 is a pseudogene segment. This CDR3 is 15 amino acids long.

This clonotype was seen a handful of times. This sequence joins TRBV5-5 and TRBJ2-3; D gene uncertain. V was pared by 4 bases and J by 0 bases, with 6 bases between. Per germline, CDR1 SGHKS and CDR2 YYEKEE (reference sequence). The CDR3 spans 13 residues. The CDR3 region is CASSISSTDTQYF. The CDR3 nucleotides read TGTGCCAGCAGCATATCTAGCACAGATACGCAGTATTTT.

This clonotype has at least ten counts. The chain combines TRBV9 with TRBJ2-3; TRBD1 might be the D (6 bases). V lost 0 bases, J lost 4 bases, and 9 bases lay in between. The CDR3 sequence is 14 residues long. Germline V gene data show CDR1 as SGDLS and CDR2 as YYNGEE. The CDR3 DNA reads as TGTGCCAGCAGCGTAGTGGGGGCGGCAGATACGCAGTATTTT. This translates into CASSVVGAADTQYF. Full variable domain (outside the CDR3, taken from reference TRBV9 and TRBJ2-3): DSGVTQTPKHLITATGQRVTLRCSPRSGDLSVYWYQQSLDQGLQFLIQYYNGEERAKGNILERFSAQQFPDLHSELNLSSLELGDSALYFCASSVVGAADTQYFGPGTRLTVL.

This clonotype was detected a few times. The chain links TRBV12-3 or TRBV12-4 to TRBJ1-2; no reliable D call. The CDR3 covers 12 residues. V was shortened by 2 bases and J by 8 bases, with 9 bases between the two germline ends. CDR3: CASSLTERGYTF. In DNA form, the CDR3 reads TGTGCCAGCAGTTTAACCGAACGCGGCTACACCTTC.

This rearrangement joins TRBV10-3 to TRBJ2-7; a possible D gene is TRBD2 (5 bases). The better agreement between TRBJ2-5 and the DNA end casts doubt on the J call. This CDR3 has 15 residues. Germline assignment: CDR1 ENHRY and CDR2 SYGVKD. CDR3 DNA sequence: TGTGCCATCAGTGAGTCAAGCAGCGGCCCAGAGACCCAGTACTTC. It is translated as CAISESSSGPETQYF.

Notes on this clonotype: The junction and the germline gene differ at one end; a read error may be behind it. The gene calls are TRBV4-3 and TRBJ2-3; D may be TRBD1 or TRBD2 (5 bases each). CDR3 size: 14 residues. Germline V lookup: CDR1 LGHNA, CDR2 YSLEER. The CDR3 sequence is CASSQRGVADTRYF. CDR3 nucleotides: TGCGCCAGCAGCCAACGGGGCGTAGCAGATACGCGGTATTTT.

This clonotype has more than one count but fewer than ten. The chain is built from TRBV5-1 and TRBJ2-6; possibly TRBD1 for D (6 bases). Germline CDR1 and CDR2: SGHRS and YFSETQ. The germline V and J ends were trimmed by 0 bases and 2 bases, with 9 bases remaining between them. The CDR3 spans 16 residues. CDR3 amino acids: CASSLVSGAGANVLTF. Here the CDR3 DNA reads TGCGCCAGCAGCTTGGTCTCAGGGGCTGGGGCCAACGTCCTGACTTTC.

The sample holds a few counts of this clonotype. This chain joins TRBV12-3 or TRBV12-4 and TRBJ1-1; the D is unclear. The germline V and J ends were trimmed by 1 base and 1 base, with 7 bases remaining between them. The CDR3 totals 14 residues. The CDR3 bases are TGTGCCAGCAGTTTAGGCCAGTGGAACACTGAAGCTTTCTTT. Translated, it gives CASSLGQWNTEAFF.

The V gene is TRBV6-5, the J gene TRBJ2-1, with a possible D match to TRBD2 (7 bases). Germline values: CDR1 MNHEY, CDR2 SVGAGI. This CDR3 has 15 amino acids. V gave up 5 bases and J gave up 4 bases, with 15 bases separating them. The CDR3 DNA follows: TGTGCCAGCAGTAAAGCGGGGCAGGGGTACAATGAGCAGTTCTTC. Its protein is CASSKAGQGYNEQFF.

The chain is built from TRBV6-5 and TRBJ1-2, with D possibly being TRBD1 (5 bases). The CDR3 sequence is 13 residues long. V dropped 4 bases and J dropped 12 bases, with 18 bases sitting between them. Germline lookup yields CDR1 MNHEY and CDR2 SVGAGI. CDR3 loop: CASSLSGPEGHTF. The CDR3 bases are TGTGCCAGCAGTTTGTCGGGGCCTGAGGGGCACACCTTC.

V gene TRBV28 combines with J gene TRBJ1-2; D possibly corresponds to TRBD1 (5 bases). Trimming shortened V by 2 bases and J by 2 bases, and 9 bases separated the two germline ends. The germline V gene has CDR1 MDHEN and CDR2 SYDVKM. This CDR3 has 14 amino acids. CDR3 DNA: TGTGCCAGCAGTTTACCGGGGGTGAACTATGGCTACACCTTC. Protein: CASSLPGVNYGYTF.

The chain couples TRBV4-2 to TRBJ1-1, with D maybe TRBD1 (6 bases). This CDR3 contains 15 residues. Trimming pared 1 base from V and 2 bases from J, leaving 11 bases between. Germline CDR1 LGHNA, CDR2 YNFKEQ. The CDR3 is CASSQVTGINTEAFF. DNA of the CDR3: TGTGCCAGCAGCCAAGTAACAGGGATAAACACTGAAGCTTTCTTT.

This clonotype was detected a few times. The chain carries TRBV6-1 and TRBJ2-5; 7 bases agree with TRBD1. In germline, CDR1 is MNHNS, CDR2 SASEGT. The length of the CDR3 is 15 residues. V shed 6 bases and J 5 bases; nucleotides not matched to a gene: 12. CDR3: CASRPIDRVEETQYF. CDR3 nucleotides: TGTGCCAGCAGACCCATAGACAGGGTTGAGGAGACCCAGTACTTC.